This TCR beta chain was identified in a study of blood T cell repertoires in COVID-19. Study summary: Samples of COVID-19 (acute and convalescent) were obtained from the United States, Italy and Spain.

The table came from immunoSEQ multiplex PCR; TCRdb's copy has only in-frame clones and leaves some out. The table has about 130,000 clones, approximately 83% seen once; the top ten hold 6.6%. The receptor's source is an elderly man with active or convalescent COVID-19. Sequences were obtained from peripheral blood.

Written as DNA, the CDR3 is TGTGCCAGCAGCTTCAGGTTTGGGACACAAGAGACCCAGTACTTC. Translated: CASSFRFGTQETQYF. This chain joins TRBV7-7 and TRBJ2-5; TRBD1 is a possible D gene (6 bases). There are 15 residues in the CDR3. In germline, CDR1 is SSHAT, CDR2 FNYEAQ (reference sequence). V was cut by 3 bases and J by 2 bases, with 13 bases left in between.